This TCR beta chain appears in the sequencing data of a study of T cells in Graves' hyperthyroidism and ophthalmopathy (dated by TCRdb to about 2019). Notes on the research overall: Peripheral blood was collected at initial diagnosis, before any treatment. The roughly 91 discovery patients were randomly split 7:3 into training and test sets. After blood sampling, hyperthyroidism patients were treated with methimazole at a starting dose of 30 mg daily, and ophthalmopathy patients were treated with high-dose intravenous methylprednisolone. Whether ophthalmopathy could be predicted prospectively was tested in an independent validation cohort made up of roughly 19 hyperthyroidism patients plus 17 patients who later progressed to ophthalmopathy. The paper describes TCR Vbeta CDR3 sequencing of about 140 peripheral blood samples, made up of around 41 ophthalmopathy patients, 70 to 75 hyperthyroidism patients and around 17 progressor patients. Thyroid tissue and blood T-cell repertoires from roughly six Graves' hyperthyroidism patients were also compared in the study. TCR V-J signatures able to tell the groups apart were searched for in a discovery cohort of 95 or so patients, of whom around 43 had Graves' ophthalmopathy and around 56 had stable Graves' hyperthyroidism.

Hyperthyroidism patients were newly diagnosed, with disease duration under 2 months, and aged 18 to 65 years. Patients with uncontrolled infections, other autoimmune diseases, pregnancy or lactation were excluded. Diagnoses relied on clinical symptoms, serum thyroxine and TRAb, thyroid ultrasound and orbital computed tomography. Blood from progressor patients was collected at the time of first diagnosis with hyperthyroidism, before any ophthalmopathy symptoms had appeared. Ficoll-Paque density gradient centrifugation was used to isolate PBMCs from about 9.4 ml of fresh peripheral blood. Progressor patients were defined as those initially diagnosed with Graves' hyperthyroidism in whom ophthalmopathy developed during follow-up. Total RNA was extracted with Trizol reagent, and quality was checked on an Agilent 2100 Bioanalyzer. The study at large found these results: Most expanded thyroid clonotypes (frequency above 0.001) were also detected in blood, suggesting blood repertoires may reflect thyroid immune responses. Sample size was not statistically predetermined, and investigators were not blinded to group allocation. In validation, progression to ophthalmopathy was predicted by the model with 70.59% sensitivity and about 72% specificity, a median of approximately 6.5 months before onset. In cross-validation, a model built on a 13 V-J signature told ophthalmopathy apart from stable hyperthyroidism with under 90% sensitivity and around 81% specificity, and in testing the same model reached 80%/75%.

The germline V gene (reference sequence) yields SGHKS for CDR1 and YYEKEE for CDR2. The CDR3 goes from the cysteine to the phenylalanine over 18 residues. The sequence is cut down to CDR3 DNA, 54 bases in frame from base 1. The V end gives up 0 bases and the J end 6 bases, leaving 15 bases in the junction not matched to a gene. Amplification of TCR beta CDR3 regions was carried out from RNA transcripts. The first round of RT-PCR for the TCR CDR3 was performed with the HTBI primer set and the Qiagen OneStep RT-PCR kit. Libraries were constructed in a second round of multiplex PCR, after which size selection and purification were performed. The libraries were sequenced on an Illumina HiSeq2000 using paired-end 100 bp reads. Per the original workflow: SOAPnuke was used to process the raw data, throwing out any read that contained adapters or uncalled bases, had a mean Phred below 15, or lacked an exact constant-primer or identifier match. COPE v1.2.5 was used to merge the high-quality paired reads, and each unique nucleotide sequence was defined as a clonotype. MiTCR v1.1 was used to align the clonotypes against IMGT TRBV, TRBD and TRBJ reference segments. Only V-J combinations with frequency above 0.0001, covering 99% to 99.2% of repertoires, were analysed. The TCS score was defined as F50 (clonal expansion) divided by E x V (chaos), with BLOSUM62-based TCRdist calculated between CDR3 peptides within each V-J. Welch's t-statistics and random forest reduced 500 to 650 V-J features to 13, which were used in a naive Bayes classifier (R e1071). The public reads were run again by TCRdb, first through fastp at Q25 and then through MiXCR, and only productive beta chains were kept. Each CDR3 protein appears once, grouped with its most common genes and DNA. TCRdb's processing, not the authors' own work, is the source of the V and J calls. The sample table holds around 250,000 distinct CDR3 sequences, of which approximately 15% were seen once. Of the sample, 13% falls within the top ten clones.

The sample holds many counts of this clonotype. Which antigen it targets is not known. Per-base qualities were not stored, and no clone one base away is much larger. The rearrangement combines TRBV5-5 with TRBJ2-3, with TRBD2 matching 8 junction bases. This receptor was taken from a middle-aged woman with Graves' hyperthyroidism that later progressed to Graves' ophthalmopathy. Material for sequencing was blood. The base sequence is TGTGCCAGCAGCTTGGGGCTTCTTAGGAGCGGGAGATTTGATACGCAGTATTTT. Its coded protein is CASSLGLLRSGRFDTQYF.